This entry features one TCR beta chain sequence. This specimen comes from a study of T cells after yellow fever vaccination. This CDR3 has 12 residues. Germline loops: CDR1 SQVTM, CDR2 ANQGSEA. V was trimmed by 3 bases and J by 2 bases, leaving 8 bases between them. In TCRdb, the 5' RACE reads were re-called with MiXCR into one record per CDR3 protein. Among about 340,000 distinct CDR3 sequences, 8.7% were seen once, and the ten largest hold more than 15%. The specimen was PBMCs, collected on the day of the first yellow fever vaccination. This receptor was taken from a man younger than 35 who received the YFV17D yellow fever vaccine. The genes are TRBV29-1 and TRBJ2-7; D call uncertain. This CDR3 reads CSVEKTPYEQYF. CDR3 nucleotides: TGCAGCGTTGAGAAGACTCCCTACGAGCAGTACTTC.